Listed below are T cell receptor beta chains from one sample, sequenced in a study of OX40 agonist ivuxolimab in advanced cancers. Profiled with immunoSEQ multiplex PCR; TCRdb holds only in-frame clones, not every one. The sample carries more than 10,000 clones, about 80% recorded once. Sequenced here: CD4+ or CD8+ T cells sorted from blood, sampled in a trial of the OX40 agonist ivuxolimab. These receptors were taken from an adult with an advanced solid tumor such as melanoma, head and neck, liver or kidney cancer. CDR3s include the opening cysteine and the closing phenylalanine or tryptophan. Each record gives: clone size, D gene, J gene, V gene, CDR3 DNA, CDR3 protein. A D gene is named only where the DNA matches it firmly. Rows may omit the clone size; those that give it use once, few, many or a size class.

- | TRBD2 | TRBJ2-1 | TRBV10-3 | TGTGCCATCAGTGAGTCCCAGGCTAGCGGGGATTACAATGAGCAGTTCTTC | CAISESQASGDYNEQFF
medium-sized | - | TRBJ1-1 | TRBV9 | TGTGCCAGCAGCGTTTCCGGGGGCGGAGAAGCTTTCTTT | CASSVSGGGEAFF
medium-sized | TRBD2 | TRBJ2-7 | TRBV19 | TGTGCCAGTAGTATGGCCCCGGGACTAGCTTACTCGAGCTCCTACGAGCAGTACTTC | CASSMAPGLAYSSSYEQYF
- | - | TRBJ2-3 | TRBV9 | TGTGCCAGCAGCGTAGAGGAGGGCGGGATTGCAGATACGCAGTATTTT | CASSVEEGGIADTQYF
- | - | TRBJ2-7 | TRBV10-3 | TGTGCCATCAGCGTCTCTCCTGCTGCACACTCCTACGAGCAGTACTTC | CAISVSPAAHSYEQYF
- | TRBD2 | TRBJ2-7 | TRBV2 | TGTGCCAGCAGTTTGGGACTAGCGGGGGCCTCCTACGAGCAGTACTTC | CASSLGLAGASYEQYF
- | - | TRBJ2-1 | TRBV6-5 | TGTGCCACCCTTTTGACCGGGAATGAGCAGTTCTTC | CATLLTGNEQFF
- | TRBD2 | TRBJ2-1 | TRBV9 | TGTGCCAGCAGCGTAGTTAGCGGGGGGATCAATGAGCAGTTCTTC | CASSVVSGGINEQFF
once | TRBD2 | TRBJ2-3 | TRBV9 | TGTGCCAGCAGCGTAGGTGGGACTAGCGGGGGCTCCACAGATACGCAGTATTTT | CASSVGGTSGGSTDTQYF
- | - | TRBJ1-3 | TRBV7-8 | TGTGCCACCTCGACGGACGGTAACTCTGGAAACACCATATATTTT | CATSTDGNSGNTIYF